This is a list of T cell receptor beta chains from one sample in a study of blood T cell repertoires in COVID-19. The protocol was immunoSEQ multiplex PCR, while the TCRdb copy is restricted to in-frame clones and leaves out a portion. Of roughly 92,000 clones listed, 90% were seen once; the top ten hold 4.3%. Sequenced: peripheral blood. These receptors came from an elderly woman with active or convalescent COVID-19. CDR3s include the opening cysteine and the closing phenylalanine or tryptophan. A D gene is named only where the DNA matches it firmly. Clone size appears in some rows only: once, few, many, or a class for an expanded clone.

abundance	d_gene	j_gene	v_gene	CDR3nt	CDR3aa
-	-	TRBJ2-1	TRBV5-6	TGTGCCAGCAGCTCAGTGGGACAAAGCGATGAGCAGTTCTTC	CASSSVGQSDEQFF
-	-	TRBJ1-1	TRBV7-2	TGTGCCAGCAGCTTAGCGCATACAGCTAACACTGAAGCTTTCTTT	CASSLAHTANTEAFF
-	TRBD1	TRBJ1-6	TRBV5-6	TGTGCCAGCAGCCGGACAGGGTACGAGGCTTATAATTCACCCCTCCACTTT	CASSRTGYEAYNSPLHF
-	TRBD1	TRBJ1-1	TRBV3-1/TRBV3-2	TGTGCCAGCAGCCGACAGGGGGGAACTGAAGCTTTCTTT	CASSRQGGTEAFF
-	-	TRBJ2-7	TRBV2	TGTGCCAGCAAGCCCTCGGGCTACGAGCAGTACTTC	CASKPSGYEQYF
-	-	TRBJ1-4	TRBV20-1	TGCAGTGCTAGTCCAGGGATGGGGACTAATGAAAAACTGTTTTTT	CSASPGMGTNEKLFF
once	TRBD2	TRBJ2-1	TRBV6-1	TGTGCCAGCAGTGACGGGGGGACGGTCAATGAGCAGTTCTTC	CASSDGGTVNEQFF
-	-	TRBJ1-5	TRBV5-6	TGTGCCAGCAGCTTTTCCGGGTTCGGTCAGCCCCAGCATTTT	CASSFSGFGQPQHF
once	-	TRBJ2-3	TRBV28	TGTGCCAGCAGTCGGATGGGGACTAGCACAGATACGCAGTATTTT	CASSRMGTSTDTQYF
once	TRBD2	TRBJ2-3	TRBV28	TGTGCCAGCTCCGGGGGGGCCACAGATACGCAGTATTTT	CASSGGATDTQYF
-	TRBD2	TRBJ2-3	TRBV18	TGTGCCAGCTCCGGACTAGCGGGAGGAGATACGCAGTATTTT	CASSGLAGGDTQYF
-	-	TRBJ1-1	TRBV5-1	TGCGCCAGCAGCACGCCGGGACAGAACACTGAAGCTTTCTTT	CASSTPGQNTEAFF
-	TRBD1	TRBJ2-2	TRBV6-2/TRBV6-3	TGTGCCAGCAGCCCACGGCCCTCGGGACAGGGTTATCGGGAGCTGTTTTTT	CASSPRPSGQGYRELFF
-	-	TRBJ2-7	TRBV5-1	TGCGCCAGCAGCTTGGAGGGGATCTACGAGCAGTACTTC	CASSLEGIYEQYF
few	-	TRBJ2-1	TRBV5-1	TGCGCCAGCAGCCATTCCGGGACAAATACTTACAATGAGCAGTTCTTC	CASSHSGTNTYNEQFF
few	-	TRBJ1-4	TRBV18	TGTGCCAGCTCACCACCTGCAGGGTTTCTTTCGGGTAATGAAAAACTGTTTTTT	CASSPPAGFLSGNEKLFF
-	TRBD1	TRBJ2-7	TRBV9	TGTGCCAGCAGCGTAGGGGGACAGACCTACGAGCAGTACTTC	CASSVGGQTYEQYF
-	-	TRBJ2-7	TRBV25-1	TGTGCCAGCACCGAGAGGGCTGGGTACGAGCAGTACTTC	CASTERAGYEQYF
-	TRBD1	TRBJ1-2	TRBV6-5	TGTGCCAGCAGTCTACAGGGGAACTATGGCTACACCTTC	CASSLQGNYGYTF
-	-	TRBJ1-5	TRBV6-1	TGTGCCAGCAGTGAAGGCTCAGTGATCAATCAGCCCCAGCATTTT	CASSEGSVINQPQHF
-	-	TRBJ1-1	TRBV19	TGTGCCAGTAGTATAGTAAGGGTGGACAGTGAAGCTTTCTTT	CASSIVRVDSEAFF
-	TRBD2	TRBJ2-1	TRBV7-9	TGTGCCAGCAGCCTAACGGGAGGATCCTACAATGAGCAGTTCTTC	CASSLTGGSYNEQFF
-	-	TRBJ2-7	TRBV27	TGTGCCAGCAGGTCGGACGGGGATTACGAGCAGTACTTC	CASRSDGDYEQYF
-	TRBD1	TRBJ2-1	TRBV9	TGTGCCAGCAGCGTAGCTCCGACAGGGGGGCTCCCTCTCAATGAGCAGTTCTTC	CASSVAPTGGLPLNEQFF
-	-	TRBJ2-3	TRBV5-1	TGCGCCAGCAGCTTGGGGCGGACAGCTAGCACAGATACGCAGTATTTT	CASSLGRTASTDTQYF
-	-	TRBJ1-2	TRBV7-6	TGTGCCAGCAGCTCCTCCCCACAGGGAACTAACTATGGCTACACCTTC	CASSSSPQGTNYGYTF
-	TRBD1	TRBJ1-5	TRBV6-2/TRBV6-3	TGTGCCAGCAGTTTCCTTTTAGGGACAGGGGGTTACAATCAGCCCCAGCATTTT	CASSFLLGTGGYNQPQHF
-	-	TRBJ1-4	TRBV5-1	TGCGCCAGCAGCTTGGCAGGGGTTAATGAAAAACTGTTTTTT	CASSLAGVNEKLFF
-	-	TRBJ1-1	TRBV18	TGTGCCAGCTCACTTCTGGGCCCGCAAGACACTGAAGCTTTCTTT	CASSLLGPQDTEAFF
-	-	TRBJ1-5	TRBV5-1	TGCGCCAGCAGCTTGGAGGGGAATAGCAATCAGCCCCAGCATTTT	CASSLEGNSNQPQHF
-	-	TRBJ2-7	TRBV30	TGTGCCTCCTCGCTAAGCTACGAGCAGTACTTC	CASSLSYEQYF
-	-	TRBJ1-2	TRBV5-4	TGTGCCAGCAGCCCGCGGCAGAACTATGGCTACACCTTC	CASSPRQNYGYTF
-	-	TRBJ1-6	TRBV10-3	TGTGCCATCAGTGAAACGGGGGATTCACCCCTCCACTTT	CAISETGDSPLHF
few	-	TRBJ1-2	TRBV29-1	TGCAGCGTTGAAGGAGTCTCCTATGGCTACACCTTC	CSVEGVSYGYTF
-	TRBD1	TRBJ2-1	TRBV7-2	TGTGCCAGCAGCTCCGGGACAGGGGCTACCAATGAGCAGTTCTTC	CASSSGTGATNEQFF
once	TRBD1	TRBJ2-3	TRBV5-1	TGCGCCAGCAGCTCTACAGGGGGAACAGATACGCAGTATTTT	CASSSTGGTDTQYF
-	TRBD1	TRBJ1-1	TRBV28	TGTGCCAGCACTTTGGCCGGACAGGGCACTGAAGCTTTCTTT	CASTLAGQGTEAFF
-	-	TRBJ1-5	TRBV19	TGTGCCAGTACCTCTGGTGGGGGCGGCAATCAGCCCCAGCATTTT	CASTSGGGGNQPQHF
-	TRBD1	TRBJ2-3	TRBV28	TGTGCCAGCAGTCTTAGGACAGGGTATGCAGATACGCAGTATTTT	CASSLRTGYADTQYF
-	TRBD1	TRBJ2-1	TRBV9	TGTGCCAGCAGCGTAGCACATGGGACAGGGTTCAATGAGCAGTTCTTC	CASSVAHGTGFNEQFF
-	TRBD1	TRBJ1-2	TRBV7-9	TGTGCCAGCAGCTTAGTGGGACAGGGGAATTATGGCTACACCTTC	CASSLVGQGNYGYTF
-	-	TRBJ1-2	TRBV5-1	TGCGCCAGCAGCTTGGAGGCAGGGGTGTTATATGGCTACACCTTC	CASSLEAGVLYGYTF
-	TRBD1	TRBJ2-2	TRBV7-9	TGTGCCAGCAAGGGACAGGGGATCACCGGGGAGCTGTTTTTT	CASKGQGITGELFF
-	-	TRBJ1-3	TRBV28	TGTGCCAGCCGTGTACTCTCTGGAAACACCATATATTTT	CASRVLSGNTIYF
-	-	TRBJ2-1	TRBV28	TGTGCCAGCAGTTTTCGAGGTGAGCAGTTCTTC	CASSFRGEQFF
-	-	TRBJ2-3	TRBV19	TGTGCCAGTAGTCTAAATCACAGGGTGATAGCAGATACGCAGTATTTT	CASSLNHRVIADTQYF
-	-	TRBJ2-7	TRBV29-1	TGCAGCGTTAGAGACAGCTCCTACGAGCAGTACTTC	CSVRDSSYEQYF
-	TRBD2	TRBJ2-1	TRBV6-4	TGTGCCAGCAGGGAGCGGGAGAGCTCCTACAATGAGCAGTTCTTC	CASRERESSYNEQFF